Presented here are 10 T cell receptor beta chains from one specimen sequenced in a study of OX40 agonist ivuxolimab in advanced cancers. The protocol was immunoSEQ multiplex PCR, while the TCRdb copy is restricted to in-frame clones and leaves out a portion. The sample records about 69,000 clones, 90% being singletons. Sample: CD4+ or CD8+ T cells sorted from blood, taken in a trial of the OX40 agonist ivuxolimab. The receptors were gathered from an adult with an advanced solid tumor such as melanoma, head and neck, liver or kidney cancer.

This clone is a singleton in its sample. J is TRBJ1-6 and V is TRBV27, with 7 nucleotides matching TRBD1. The CDR3 contains 15 residues. J gave up 6 bases and V 2 bases, and 4 bases lay outside the gene matches. In germline, CDR1 is MNHEY, CDR2 SMNVEV (reference sequence). The CDR3 is CASSLTGALNSPLHF. The CDR3 nucleotides are TGTGCCAGCAGTTTAACAGGGGCTCTTAATTCACCCCTCCACTTT.

The chain uses TRBV7-2 and TRBJ1-1; 8 bases agree with TRBD1. Per germline, CDR1 SGHTA and CDR2 FQGNSA. J gave up 3 bases and V 5 bases, and 2 bases lay outside the gene matches. The CDR3 extends over 13 amino acids. The CDR3 protein is CASSRDRYTEAFF. The CDR3 nucleotides read TGTGCCAGCAGCCGGGACAGGTACACTGAAGCTTTCTTT.

V gene TRBV7-3 combines with J gene TRBJ2-1, with 12 nucleotides matching TRBD2. Germline CDR1 SGHTA, CDR2 FQGTGA. V lost 5 bases and J lost 9; bases outside the gene matches: 8. This CDR3 is built from 15 residues. CDR3 region: CASSTTSGGSSEQFF. The CDR3 DNA reads as TGTGCCAGCAGCACGACTAGCGGGGGAAGCAGTGAGCAGTTCTTC.

The chain recombines TRBV9 with TRBJ2-1; possible D gene TRBD1, 9 bases. The germline CDR1 and CDR2 sequences are SGDLS and YYNGEE. CDR3 length equals 17 residues. The V gene lost 0 bases and the J gene lost 7 bases, with 20 bases spanning the gap. CDR3 nucleotides: TGTGCCAGCAGCGTAGGTCTTAGCGGGACAGGGATGAATGAGCAGTTCTTC. Its translation is CASSVGLSGTGMNEQFF.

The rearrangement joins TRBV29-1 to TRBJ2-1; 8 bases line up with TRBD2. Germline CDR1 reads SQVTM; CDR2 reads ANQGSEA. This CDR3 comprises 13 residues. Unmatched junction bases numbered 8, after V lost 6 bases and J lost 7 bases. The CDR3 DNA sequence: TGCAGCGTGCCGGGACTAGTTGGAAATGAGCAGTTCTTC. Protein: CSVPGLVGNEQFF.

This sequence joins TRBV10-1 and TRBJ2-1; D is unresolved. Germline values: CDR1 WNHNN, CDR2 SYGVQD (reference sequence). Trimming cost V 0 bases and J 14 bases, with 20 bases left between them. This CDR3 comprises 15 residues. The CDR3 protein is CASSESTMGPQGEFF. The CDR3 bases are TGCGCCAGCAGTGAGTCGACAATGGGTCCCCAAGGCGAGTTCTTC.

The chain joins TRBV4-1 to TRBJ1-5, with TRBD1 identical over 7 bases. The V gene end was trimmed by 1 base and the J gene end by 3 bases; junction bases not matched to a gene: 9. Germline CDR1 and CDR2: MGHRA and YSYEKL. This CDR3 comprises 17 residues. The CDR3 loop is CASSQGLRTGINQPQHF. The CDR3 nucleotides are TGCGCCAGCAGCCAAGGCCTGCGGACAGGAATCAATCAGCCCCAGCATTTT.

This chain connects TRBV6-6 to TRBJ2-7; 9 bases line up with TRBD2. This CDR3 has 15 residues. Germline V gene sequence: CDR1 MNHNY, CDR2 SVGAGI (reference sequence). Trimming at V came to 3 bases and at J to 0 bases, leaving 3 bases not matched to a gene. CDR3 loop: CASSYKREVSYEQYF. The CDR3 DNA follows: TGTGCCAGCAGTTATAAGCGGGAGGTCTCCTACGAGCAGTACTTC.

This chain connects TRBV19 to TRBJ1-2; D unresolved. V was cut by 3 bases and J by 0 bases, with 5 bases left in between. This CDR3 contains 13 residues. The germline V gene has CDR1 LNHDA and CDR2 SQIVND (reference sequence). CDR3 nucleotides: TGTGCCAGTAGTATCCACCCTAACTATGGCTACACCTTC. The encoded protein is CASSIHPNYGYTF. The variable domain in full, with the rest retrieved from reference TRBV19 and TRBJ1-2, is DGGITQSPKYLFRKEGQNVTLSCEQNLNHDAMYWYRQDPGQGLRLIYYSQIVNDFQKGDIAEGYSVSREKKESFPLTVTSAQKNPTAFYLCASSIHPNYGYTFGSGTRLTVV.

The V call is TRBV7-2, the J call TRBJ1-5; D is ambiguous. The germline CDR1 and CDR2 sequences are SGHTA and FQGNSA. This CDR3 has 14 amino acids. Trimming removed 2 bases at V and 2 bases at J, with 7 bases between. CDR3 bases: TGTGCCAGCAGCTTAAGGAACGGCAATCAGCCCCAGCATTTT. This encodes CASSLRNGNQPQHF.